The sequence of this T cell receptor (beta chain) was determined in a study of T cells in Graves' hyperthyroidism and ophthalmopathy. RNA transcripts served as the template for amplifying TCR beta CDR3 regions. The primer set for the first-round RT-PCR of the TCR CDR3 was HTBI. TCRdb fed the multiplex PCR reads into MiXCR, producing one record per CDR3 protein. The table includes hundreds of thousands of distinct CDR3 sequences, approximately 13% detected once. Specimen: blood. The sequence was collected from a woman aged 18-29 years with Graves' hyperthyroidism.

The CDR3: CASVVGLTDTQYF. As DNA, the CDR3 is TGTGCCAGCGTAGTCGGATTGACAGATACGCAGTATTTT. J is TRBJ2-3 and V is TRBV27, with no clear D. This CDR3 is 13 amino acids long. Trimming cost V 8 bases and J 3 bases, with 12 bases left between them. Per germline, CDR1 MNHEY and CDR2 SMNVEV (reference sequence).